The sequence of this T cell receptor (beta chain) was determined in a study of blood T cell repertoires in COVID-19. Germline V CDR1 and CDR2: SGHNT, YYREEE (reference sequence). Trimming pared 6 bases from V and 2 bases from J, leaving 14 bases between. CDR3 length: 14 residues. This clone was seen once. The data were produced by immunoSEQ multiplex PCR, yet TCRdb's version contains in-frame clones alone and is incomplete. The sample holds roughly 430,000 clones, around 90% seen once. The chain has TRBV5-4 and TRBJ2-5, with D maybe TRBD2 (6 bases). The TCR originated in a woman aged 35 to 49 with acute COVID-19. The sequenced sample consisted of PBMCs or T cells enriched from blood (not recorded which). CDR3 region: CASKTGTQQETQYF. In DNA, the CDR3 is TGTGCCAGCAAAACCGGGACTCAACAAGAGACCCAGTACTTC.